This TCR beta chain comes out of a study of cytomegalovirus exposure and HLA in healthy donors. PCR employed 60 Vbeta and 13 Jbeta primers. The table came from immunoSEQ multiplex PCR; TCRdb's copy has only in-frame clones and leaves some out. This sample has tens of thousands of clones; roughly four fifths occur once, and the top ten carry 2.5% to 3%. The sample was PBMCs. This TCR was recovered from a middle-aged man in good health and CMV-seronegative.

CDR3 nucleotides: TGTGCCATCAGTGAACCGGGGCACGGGAGCTCCTACGAGCAGTACTTC. Translation: CAISEPGHGSSYEQYF. The gene calls are TRBV10-3 and TRBJ2-7; the D gene is possibly TRBD2 (6 bases). The CDR3 is 16 residues long. Germline V gives CDR1 ENHRY, CDR2 SYGVKD. The ends were cut back, 3 bases at V and 0 bases at J, with 15 bases in the middle.